The entry below gives a single T cell receptor (beta chain) sequence along with its context. As for treatment: randomized to nivolumab then ipilimumab (arm A) or the reverse (arm B). Patients had received no earlier DNA-damaging chemotherapy. PBMC sorting kept live CD3+CD8+ cells without CD19 or CD56. The sample is drawn from a study of sequential checkpoint blockade in melanoma. About the research overall: First-line arms were nivolumab then ipilimumab, or the reverse, randomized 1:1. After both sequences, patients received maintenance nivolumab.

Germline V gene lookup returns CDR1 SEHNR and CDR2 FQNEAQ (reference sequence). The J segment lost 2 bases and the V segment lost 1 base, leaving 3 bases of the junction unmatched. The CDR3 loop spans 15 amino acids. TCRdb's table, derived via immunoSEQ multiplex PCR, lists solely in-frame clones and lacks some. The sample has roughly 20,000 clones, around 68% seen once; the top ten hold approximately 19%. The clonotype comes from a human donor with melanoma. This sequence joins TRBV7-9 and TRBJ2-7; 9 bases align to TRBD2. The material was CD8+ T cells sorted from blood (inferred from file names), obtained from a patient given nivolumab and ipilimumab in sequence. The CDR3 sequence: CASSLDPSGTYEQYF. As DNA, the CDR3 is TGTGCCAGCAGCTTAGATCCTAGCGGGACCTACGAGCAGTACTTC.